The 5 T cell receptor beta chains in this list originate from one sample, sequenced in a study of T cells in Graves' hyperthyroidism and ophthalmopathy. Amplified regions were TCR beta CDR3 sequences from RNA transcripts. First-round RT-PCR of the TCR CDR3 relied on the HTBI primer set. TCRdb re-derived calls from the multiplex PCR reads in MiXCR, one entry per CDR3 protein. The sample contains around 350,000 distinct CDR3 sequences, roughly 19% of which appear only once. Sample: blood. The receptors derive from a woman aged 18-30 years with Graves' hyperthyroidism.

This clonotype was observed at least ten times. This rearrangement joins TRBV30 to TRBJ1-1; a possible D gene is TRBD1 (5 bases). CDR1 is GTSNPN, CDR2 SVGIG, per germline (reference sequence). The CDR3 has 16 amino acids. V was clipped by 3 bases and J by 5 bases, with 22 bases between them. The CDR3 loop is CAWRTPGARSVTEAFF. In nucleotides, the CDR3 is TGTGCCTGGAGAACACCCGGGGCGAGAAGTGTAACTGAAGCTTTCTTT.

This clonotype has at least ten counts. The CDR3 nucleotides read TGTGCCAGCAGAGGACTAGCGGGGGGGAAAGAGACCCAGTACTTC. Amino acid sequence: CASRGLAGGKETQYF. The V call is TRBV6-5, the J call TRBJ2-5, with 15 bases matching TRBD2. This CDR3 region has 15 residues. Trimming at V came to 6 bases and at J to 3 bases, leaving 2 bases not matched to a gene. CDR1 is MNHEY and CDR2 is SVGAGI in the germline V gene.

This clonotype was counted ten times or more. This chain links TRBV2 with TRBJ1-1; D uncertain. CDR3 length: 13 amino acids. Per the germline V gene, CDR1 is SNHLY and CDR2 is FYNNEI. Deletions cut 4 bases from V and 6 bases from J, with 12 bases between. CDR3 bases: TGTGCCAGCAGTGCACAGAGTTACCCTGAAGCTTTCTTT. Translated: CASSAQSYPEAFF.

This clonotype was detected many times. The chain uses TRBV4-1 and TRBJ2-7, with D possibly called TRBD1 or TRBD2 (5 bases each). The germline V gene has CDR1 MGHRA and CDR2 YSYEKL. The CDR3 length is 14 residues. Trimming took 4 bases from V and 0 from J, leaving 10 bases between them. CDR3 in DNA: TGCGCCAGCAGCCGGGCAGGGAGCTCCTACGAGCAGTACTTC. This encodes CASSRAGSSYEQYF.

The rearrangement uses TRBV3-1 and TRBJ2-7, with D perhaps TRBD1 or TRBD2 (5 bases each). Trimming cost V 7 bases and J 3 bases, with 16 bases left between them. Germline CDR1 and CDR2: LGHDT and YNNKEL (reference sequence). The CDR3 loop spans 14 amino acids. CDR3 region: CASKRTGTVYEQYF. The DNA of the CDR3 is TGTGCCAGCAAGAGAACCGGGACGGTCTACGAGCAGTACTTC.